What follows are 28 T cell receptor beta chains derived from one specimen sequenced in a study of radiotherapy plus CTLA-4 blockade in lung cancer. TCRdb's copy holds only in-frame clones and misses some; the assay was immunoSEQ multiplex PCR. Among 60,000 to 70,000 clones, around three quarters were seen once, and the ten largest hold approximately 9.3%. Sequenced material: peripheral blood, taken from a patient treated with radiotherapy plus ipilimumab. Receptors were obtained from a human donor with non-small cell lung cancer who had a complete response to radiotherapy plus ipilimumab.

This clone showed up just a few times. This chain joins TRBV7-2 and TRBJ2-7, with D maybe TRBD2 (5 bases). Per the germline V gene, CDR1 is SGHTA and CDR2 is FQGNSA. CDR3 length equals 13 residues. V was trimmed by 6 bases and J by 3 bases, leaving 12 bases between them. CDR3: CASRGDNLYEQYF. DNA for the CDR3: TGTGCCAGCAGGGGAGACAACCTCTACGAGCAGTACTTC.

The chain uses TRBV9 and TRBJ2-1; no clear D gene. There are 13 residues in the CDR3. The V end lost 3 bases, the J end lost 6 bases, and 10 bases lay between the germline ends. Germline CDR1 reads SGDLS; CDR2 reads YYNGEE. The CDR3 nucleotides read TGTGCCAGCAGCGCGTCGTTCAGCAATGAGCAGTTCTTC. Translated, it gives CASSASFSNEQFF.

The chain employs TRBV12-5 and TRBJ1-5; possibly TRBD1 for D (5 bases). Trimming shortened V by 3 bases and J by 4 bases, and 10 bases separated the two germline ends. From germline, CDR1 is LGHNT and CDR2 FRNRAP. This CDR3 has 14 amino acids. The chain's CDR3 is CASGLDRLNQPQHF. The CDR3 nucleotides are TGTGCTAGTGGTTTAGACAGACTAAATCAGCCCCAGCATTTT.

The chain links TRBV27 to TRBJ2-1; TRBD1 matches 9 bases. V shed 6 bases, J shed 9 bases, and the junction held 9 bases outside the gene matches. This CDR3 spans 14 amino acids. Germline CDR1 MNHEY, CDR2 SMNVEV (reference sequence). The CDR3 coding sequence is TGTGCCAGCAGGGGGACAGGGAGTTTGGGTGAGCAGTTCTTC. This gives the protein CASRGTGSLGEQFF.

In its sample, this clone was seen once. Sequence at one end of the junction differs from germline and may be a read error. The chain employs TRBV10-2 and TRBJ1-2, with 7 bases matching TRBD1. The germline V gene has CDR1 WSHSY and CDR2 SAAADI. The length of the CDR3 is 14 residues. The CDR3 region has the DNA TGCGTCAGCAGTCGTGACAGGGCTAACTATGGCTACACCTTC. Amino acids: CVSSRDRANYGYTF.

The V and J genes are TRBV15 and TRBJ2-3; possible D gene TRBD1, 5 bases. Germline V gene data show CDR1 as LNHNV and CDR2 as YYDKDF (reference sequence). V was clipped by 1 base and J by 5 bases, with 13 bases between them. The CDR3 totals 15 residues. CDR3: CATSRGMGLVDTQYF. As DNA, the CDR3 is TGTGCCACCAGCAGAGGAATGGGGCTAGTAGATACGCAGTATTTT.

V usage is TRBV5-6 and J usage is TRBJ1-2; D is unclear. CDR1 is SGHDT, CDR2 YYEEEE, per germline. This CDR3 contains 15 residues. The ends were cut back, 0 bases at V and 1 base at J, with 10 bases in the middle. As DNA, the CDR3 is TGTGCCAGCAGCTTGGGACAAAGGGATAACTATGGCTACACCTTC. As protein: CASSLGQRDNYGYTF.

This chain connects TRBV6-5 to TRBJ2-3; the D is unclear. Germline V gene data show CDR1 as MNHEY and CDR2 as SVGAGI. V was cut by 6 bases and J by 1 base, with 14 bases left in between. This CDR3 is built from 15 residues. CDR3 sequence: CASSRIVGGTDTQYF. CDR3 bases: TGTGCCAGCAGCCGAATCGTGGGCGGCACAGATACGCAGTATTTT.

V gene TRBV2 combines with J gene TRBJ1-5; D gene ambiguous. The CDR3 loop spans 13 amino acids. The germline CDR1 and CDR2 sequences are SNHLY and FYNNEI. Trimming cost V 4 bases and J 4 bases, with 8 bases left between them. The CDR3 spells CASSAQRNQPQHF. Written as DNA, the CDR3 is TGTGCCAGCAGTGCACAGCGAAATCAGCCCCAGCATTTT.

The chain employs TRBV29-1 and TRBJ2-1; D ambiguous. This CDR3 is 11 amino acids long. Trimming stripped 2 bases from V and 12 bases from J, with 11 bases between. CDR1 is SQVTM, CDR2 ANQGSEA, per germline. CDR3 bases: TGCAGCGTTGAAACCTCCCCAAGGCAGTTCTTC. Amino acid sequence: CSVETSPRQFF.

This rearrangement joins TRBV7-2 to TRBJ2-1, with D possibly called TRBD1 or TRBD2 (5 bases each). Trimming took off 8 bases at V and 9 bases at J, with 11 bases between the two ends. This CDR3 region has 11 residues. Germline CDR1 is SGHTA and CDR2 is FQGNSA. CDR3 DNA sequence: TGTGCCAGCTCCCGGGGCGGTGAGCAGTTCTTC. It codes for CASSRGGEQFF.

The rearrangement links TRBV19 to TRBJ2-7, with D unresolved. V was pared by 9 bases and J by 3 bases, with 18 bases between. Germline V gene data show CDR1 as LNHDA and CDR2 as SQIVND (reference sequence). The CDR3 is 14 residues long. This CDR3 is CASSLMGAIYEQYF. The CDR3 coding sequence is TGTGCCAGCTCTCTAATGGGCGCTATCTACGAGCAGTACTTC.

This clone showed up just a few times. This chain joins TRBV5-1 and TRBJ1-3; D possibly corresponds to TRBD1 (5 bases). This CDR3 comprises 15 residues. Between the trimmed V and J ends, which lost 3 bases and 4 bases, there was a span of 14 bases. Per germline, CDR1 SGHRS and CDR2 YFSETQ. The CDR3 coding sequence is TGCGCCAGCAGCTGGGACGACAGAGAAGGAAACACCATATATTTT. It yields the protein CASSWDDREGNTIYF.

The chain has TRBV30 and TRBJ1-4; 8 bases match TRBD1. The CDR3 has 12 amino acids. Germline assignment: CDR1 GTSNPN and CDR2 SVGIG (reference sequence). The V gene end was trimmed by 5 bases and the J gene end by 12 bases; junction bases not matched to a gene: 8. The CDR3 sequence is CAWSGQGFELFF. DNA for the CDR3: TGTGCCTGGTCCGGACAGGGCTTTGAACTGTTTTTT.

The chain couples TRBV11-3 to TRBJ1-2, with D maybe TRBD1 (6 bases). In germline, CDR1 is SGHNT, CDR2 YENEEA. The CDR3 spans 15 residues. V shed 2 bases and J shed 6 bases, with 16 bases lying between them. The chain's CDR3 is CASSLTGQQGNGYTF. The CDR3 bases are TGTGCCAGCAGCTTAACCGGGCAACAGGGAAATGGCTACACCTTC.

As DNA, the CDR3 is TGTGCCAGCAGTAGGGGAGACCGCGAGCAGTACTTC. Protein: CASSRGDREQYF. The genes are TRBV6-5 and TRBJ2-7, with D possibly being TRBD1 or TRBD2 (5 bases each). CDR3 size: 12 residues. Germline CDR1 is MNHEY and CDR2 is SVGAGI. Trimming took 5 bases from V and 6 from J, leaving 11 bases between them.

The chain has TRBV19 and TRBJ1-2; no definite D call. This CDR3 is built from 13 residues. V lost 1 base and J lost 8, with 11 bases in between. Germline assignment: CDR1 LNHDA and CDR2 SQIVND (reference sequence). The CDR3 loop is CASSIGQLWGYTF. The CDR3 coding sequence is TGTGCCAGTAGTATAGGACAATTATGGGGCTACACCTTC.

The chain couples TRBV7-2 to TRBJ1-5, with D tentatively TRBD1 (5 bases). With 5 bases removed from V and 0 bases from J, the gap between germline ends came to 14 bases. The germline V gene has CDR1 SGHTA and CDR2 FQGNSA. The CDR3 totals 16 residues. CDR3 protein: CASSPAGGVSNQPQHF. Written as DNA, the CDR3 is TGTGCCAGCAGCCCCGCCGGGGGGGTTAGCAATCAGCCCCAGCATTTT.

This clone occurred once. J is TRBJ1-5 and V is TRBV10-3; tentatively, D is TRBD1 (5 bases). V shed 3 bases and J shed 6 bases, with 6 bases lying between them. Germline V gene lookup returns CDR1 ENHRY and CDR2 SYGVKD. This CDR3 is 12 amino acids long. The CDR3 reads CAISEGVQPQHF. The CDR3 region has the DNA TGTGCCATCAGTGAAGGGGTTCAGCCCCAGCATTTT.

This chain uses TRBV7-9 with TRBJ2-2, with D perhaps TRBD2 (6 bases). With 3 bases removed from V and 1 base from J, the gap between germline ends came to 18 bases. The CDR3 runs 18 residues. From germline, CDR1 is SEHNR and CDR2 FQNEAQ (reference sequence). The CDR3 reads CASSFRRQDYLNTGELFF. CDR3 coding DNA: TGTGCCAGCAGCTTTCGACGGCAGGACTACCTGAACACCGGGGAGCTGTTTTTT.

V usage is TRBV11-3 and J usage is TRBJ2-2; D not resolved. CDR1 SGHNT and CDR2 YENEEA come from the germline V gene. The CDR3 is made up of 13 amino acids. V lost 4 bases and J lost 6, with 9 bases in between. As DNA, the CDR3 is TGTGCCAGCAGCTCGACAACTTCCGGGGAGCTGTTTTTT. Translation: CASSSTTSGELFF.

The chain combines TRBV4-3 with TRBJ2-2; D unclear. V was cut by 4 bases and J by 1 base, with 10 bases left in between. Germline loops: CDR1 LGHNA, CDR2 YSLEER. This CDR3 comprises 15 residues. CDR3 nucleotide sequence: TGCGCCAGCAGCCTCACGGCAGGGAACACCGGGGAGCTGTTTTTT. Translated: CASSLTAGNTGELFF.

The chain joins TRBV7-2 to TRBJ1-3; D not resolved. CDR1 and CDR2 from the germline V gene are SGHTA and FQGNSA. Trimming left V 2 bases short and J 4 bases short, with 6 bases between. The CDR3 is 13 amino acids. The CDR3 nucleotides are TGTGCCAGCAGCTTATTCTCGGGAAACACCATATATTTT. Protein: CASSLFSGNTIYF.

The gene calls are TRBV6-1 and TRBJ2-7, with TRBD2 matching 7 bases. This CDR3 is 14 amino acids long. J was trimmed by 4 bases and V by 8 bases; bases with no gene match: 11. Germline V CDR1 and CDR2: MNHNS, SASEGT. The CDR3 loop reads CASGDLAESYEQYV. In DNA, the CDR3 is TGTGCCAGCGGGGACCTAGCGGAAAGTTACGAGCAGTACGTC.

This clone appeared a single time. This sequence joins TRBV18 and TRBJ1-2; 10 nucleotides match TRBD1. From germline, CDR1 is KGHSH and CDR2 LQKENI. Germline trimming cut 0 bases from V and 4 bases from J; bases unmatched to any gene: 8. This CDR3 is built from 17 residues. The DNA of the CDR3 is TGTGCCAGCTCACCACCGGGACAGGGGCCGGGAGGCTATGGCTACACCTTC. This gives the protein CASSPPGQGPGGYGYTF.

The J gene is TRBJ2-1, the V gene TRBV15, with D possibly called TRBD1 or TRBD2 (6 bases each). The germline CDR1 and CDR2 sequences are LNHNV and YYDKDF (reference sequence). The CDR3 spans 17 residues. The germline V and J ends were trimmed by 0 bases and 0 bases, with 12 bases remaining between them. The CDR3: CATSREGAGRSYNEQFF. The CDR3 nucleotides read TGTGCCACCAGCAGAGAGGGGGCGGGACGCTCCTACAATGAGCAGTTCTTC.

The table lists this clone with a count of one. CDR3 sequence: CASSSDRLISYEQYF. CDR3 DNA sequence: TGTGCCAGCAGTTCCGACAGGTTAATCTCCTACGAGCAGTACTTC. The chain combines TRBV11-2 with TRBJ2-7, with D maybe TRBD1 (6 bases). This CDR3 comprises 15 residues. The V end was cut by 6 bases, the J end by 0 bases, with 15 bases between. The V gene's germline CDR1 is SGHAT and CDR2 FQNNGV.

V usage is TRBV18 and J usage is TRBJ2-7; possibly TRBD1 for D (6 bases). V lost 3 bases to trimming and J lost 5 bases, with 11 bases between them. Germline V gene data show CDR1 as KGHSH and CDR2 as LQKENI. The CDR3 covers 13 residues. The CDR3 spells CASSPRAGDEQYF. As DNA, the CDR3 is TGTGCCAGCTCACCGAGGGCAGGGGACGAGCAGTACTTC.